Each of the 10 T cell receptor beta chains below was sequenced from the same sample in a study of cytomegalovirus exposure and HLA in healthy donors. Here immunoSEQ multiplex PCR was the method, and the copy in TCRdb shows in-frame clones only, minus some. In the table there are approximately 100,000 clones, 85% to 95% of which are singletons. Input material: PBMCs. The receptor source for this set is a woman aged 25 to 39 in good health and CMV-seropositive.

This chain connects TRBV5-4 to TRBJ2-2; 7 bases match TRBD2. With V trimmed by 3 bases and J by 5 bases, 13 bases remained unmatched. This CDR3 comprises 17 residues. Germline values: CDR1 SGHNT, CDR2 YYREEE (reference sequence). The CDR3 loop is CASSSGTAGSITGELFF. CDR3 nucleotides: TGTGCCAGCAGCTCGGGCACAGCGGGATCTATTACCGGGGAGCTGTTTTTT.

This CDR3 is CASSKLVRFKLEPSGYEQYF. CDR3 nucleotide sequence: TGTGCCAGCAGCAAATTAGTTCGGTTTAAGCTGGAGCCGTCGGGGTACGAGCAGTACTTC. The chain has TRBV21-1 and TRBJ2-7; the D segment call TRBD2 is taken from the table without a DNA check. TRBV21-1 is recorded as a pseudogene. There are 20 residues in the CDR3.

The rearrangement uses TRBV27 and TRBJ2-5, with 7 bases aligning to TRBD1. Germline CDR1 is MNHEY and CDR2 is SMNVEV (reference sequence). The CDR3 sequence is 15 residues long. V shed 4 bases and J 0 bases; nucleotides not matched to a gene: 5. The CDR3 protein is CASSSGGLYQETQYF. CDR3 nucleotides: TGTGCCAGCAGTTCAGGGGGTTTGTACCAAGAGACCCAGTACTTC.

This rearrangement joins TRBV4-3 to TRBJ2-1, with D possibly TRBD1 on 5 matching bases. This CDR3 comprises 17 residues. In germline, CDR1 is LGHNA, CDR2 YSLEER. V lost 1 base, J lost 9 bases, and 22 bases lay in between. This CDR3 reads CASSQAVSQGRVTEQFF. The CDR3 DNA reads TGCGCCAGCAGCCAAGCTGTGTCGCAGGGAAGAGTAACTGAGCAGTTCTTC.

The J gene is TRBJ1-3, the V gene TRBV28; 7 bases are a match to TRBD1. The CDR3 runs 16 residues. The germline gives CDR1 MDHEN, CDR2 SYDVKM. V shed 4 bases and J 0 bases; nucleotides not matched to a gene: 6. For the CDR3, the DNA is TGTGCCAGCAGTTACCGACAGGGAAGCTCTGGAAACACCATATATTTT. Translating gives CASSYRQGSSGNTIYF.

V is TRBV30 and J is TRBJ1-1; no clear D gene. V lost 2 bases, J lost 3 bases, and 7 bases lay in between. The V gene's germline CDR1 is GTSNPN and CDR2 SVGIG (reference sequence). The CDR3 consists of 12 residues. The CDR3 region has the DNA TGTGCCTGGAGTCCAAGAGACACTGAAGCTTTCTTT. Translation gives CAWSPRDTEAFF.

This clone was seen a single time. The rearrangement uses TRBV27 and TRBJ2-3, with a weak D call TRBD2 (6 bases). CDR3 size: 13 residues. The V end lost 6 bases, the J end lost 5 bases, and 12 bases lay between the germline ends. Germline-derived CDR1 and CDR2 are MNHEY and SMNVEV (reference sequence). CDR3 coding DNA: TGTGCCAGCAGCCTTGGGGGGATAGATACGCAGTATTTT. This codes for CASSLGGIDTQYF.

The rearrangement joins TRBV18 to TRBJ2-1; the D is unclear. Trimming cost V 1 base and J 0 bases, with 10 bases left between them. CDR1 is KGHSH and CDR2 is LQKENI in the germline V gene. This CDR3 comprises 16 residues. The CDR3, as DNA: TGTGCCAGCTCACCACTCGCGCCTAGCTCCTACAATGAGCAGTTCTTC. It is translated as CASSPLAPSSYNEQFF.

This chain uses TRBV11-2 with TRBJ2-7; TRBD2 is a possible D gene (5 bases). V shed 0 bases and J shed 0 bases, with 15 bases lying between them. Germline-derived CDR1 and CDR2 are SGHAT and FQNNGV. The CDR3 is made up of 17 amino acids. The CDR3 DNA sequence: TGTGCCAGCAGCTTAGAAACACTCCGAGGGAGCTCCTACGAGCAGTACTTC. Its translation: CASSLETLRGSSYEQYF.

The chain recombines TRBV5-1 with TRBJ2-7; TRBD1 matches 8 bases. The junction had 7 bases not matched to a gene; V was cut back by 2 bases and J by 3 bases. CDR1 and CDR2 (germline): SGHRS, YFSETQ. The CDR3 runs 15 residues. In DNA form, the CDR3 reads TGCGCCAGCAGCTTTCAGGGGGCGCGCATCTACGAGCAGTACTTC. Translating gives CASSFQGARIYEQYF.